Presented here are 2 T cell receptor beta chains from one specimen sequenced in a study of naive and memory T cell subsets. The library had UMIs added by 3' ligation of an oligonucleotide to TCR cDNA. The SP2 primer and nested alpha and beta constant region primers amplified ligated cDNA in four rounds. One entry per CDR3 protein, called by TCRdb with MiXCR from the 5' RACE reads. The sample includes more than 50,000 distinct CDR3 sequences, more than 7% of them seen just once. These TCRs come from a male donor in good health.

This clonotype has a count of ten or more. The J gene is TRBJ1-5, the V gene TRBV6-6; 7 positions match TRBD1. Germline V CDR1 and CDR2: MNHNY, SVGAGI (reference sequence). This CDR3 comprises 17 residues. V was pared by 5 bases and J by 0 bases, with 10 bases of the junction left unmatched. In DNA form, the CDR3 reads TGTGCCAGCAGTCCCGGGACAGTGCTGATTAGCAATCAGCCCCAGCATTTT. This translates into CASSPGTVLISNQPQHF.

This clonotype was seen repeatedly, ten times or more. The CDR3: CASSNTGGGQPQHF. The CDR3 coding sequence is TGTGCCAGTAGTAATACAGGAGGTGGACAGCCCCAGCATTTT. This sequence joins TRBV19 and TRBJ1-5; a possible D gene is TRBD1 (5 bases). Germline CDR1 and CDR2: LNHDA and SQIVND (reference sequence). The V end was cut by 4 bases, the J end by 7 bases, with 14 bases between. This CDR3 region has 14 residues.